The 24 T cell receptor beta chains below were found in one sample sequenced in a study of PD-1 blockade in classical Hodgkin lymphoma. The time point here: newly diagnosed, previously untreated cHL patient sample. Purification of CD4+ T cells from thawed PBMCs was performed via magnetic negative selection. Using immunoSEQ multiplex PCR, the repertoire was profiled, and TCRdb retains in-frame clones only, with some absent. The table has 25,000 to 30,000 clones, roughly nine tenths seen once. Material for sequencing was CD4+ T cells from blood. The receptor source for this set is a human donor with classical Hodgkin lymphoma.

This chain uses TRBV7-8 with TRBJ1-4; D gene uncertain. The CDR3 sequence is 15 residues long. Germline V CDR1 and CDR2: SGHVS, FQNEAQ. The V end was cut by 2 bases, the J end by 4 bases, with 11 bases between. The chain's CDR3 is CASSLNLEVNEKLFF. CDR3 DNA sequence: TGTGCCAGCAGCTTAAATTTGGAAGTTAATGAAAAACTGTTTTTT.

This sequence joins TRBV9 and TRBJ2-3; D tentatively fits TRBD1 or TRBD2 (5 bases each). The V end lost 2 bases, the J end lost 10 bases, and 20 bases lay between the germline ends. Germline assignment: CDR1 SGDLS and CDR2 YYNGEE. This CDR3 contains 15 residues. CDR3 protein: CASSVPGTAERAQYF. The CDR3 DNA reads as TGTGCCAGCAGCGTCCCAGGGACCGCCGAGCGCGCGCAGTATTTT.

This sequence joins TRBV23-1 and TRBJ1-5; D gene ambiguous. TRBV23-1 has ORF status, its function being uncertain. There are 17 residues in the CDR3. The ends were cut back, 4 bases at V and 0 bases at J, with 16 bases in the middle. The CDR3 reads CASSPSPGRYSNQPQHF. The CDR3 DNA sequence: TGCGCCAGCAGTCCATCACCGGGAAGGTATAGCAATCAGCCCCAGCATTTT.

The chain links TRBV29-1 to TRBJ2-1; tentatively, D is TRBD1 (6 bases). This CDR3 comprises 12 residues. Per germline, CDR1 SQVTM and CDR2 ANQGSEA. Trimming left V 4 bases short and J 3 bases short, with 7 bases between. The DNA of the CDR3 is TGCAGCGTTGCCAGGGGCTACAATGAGCAGTTCTTC. Translated: CSVARGYNEQFF.

The chain is built from TRBV7-9 and TRBJ1-1; weak D call: TRBD1 (5 bases). This CDR3 is built from 13 residues. The ends were cut back, 3 bases at V and 7 bases at J, with 12 bases in the middle. Germline V gene sequence: CDR1 SEHNR, CDR2 FQNEAQ (reference sequence). For the CDR3, the DNA is TGTGCCAGCAGCTTGGAGGGGTTGGATGAAGCTTTCTTT. Amino acid sequence: CASSLEGLDEAFF.

The V and J genes are TRBV27 and TRBJ2-1, with 11 bases fitting TRBD2. Looked up from germline, CDR1 is MNHEY and CDR2 is SMNVEV (reference sequence). CDR3 length: 15 amino acids. The trim removed 6 bases at V and 7 bases at J, leaving 8 bases unmatched. In nucleotides, the CDR3 is TGTGCCAGCAGCCGGGGACTAGCGGAACTAAATGAGCAGTTCTTC. It encodes CASSRGLAELNEQFF.

This chain joins TRBV18 and TRBJ2-5; tentative D call: TRBD2 (6 bases). Trimming stripped 3 bases from V and 0 bases from J, with 11 bases between. CDR3 length: 15 amino acids. CDR1 and CDR2 (germline): KGHSH, LQKENI. The CDR3 here is CASSPSGLNQETQYF. CDR3 nucleotide sequence: TGTGCCAGCTCACCGTCGGGACTCAACCAAGAGACCCAGTACTTC.

The J gene is TRBJ2-3, the V gene TRBV28; 12 bases agree with TRBD2. Losses at the gene ends were 4 bases for V and 3 bases for J; bases not matched to a gene: 11. This CDR3 comprises 18 residues. Germline loops: CDR1 MDHEN, CDR2 SYDVKM. CDR3 loop: CASSSLAGGPRGTDTQYF. DNA for the CDR3: TGTGCCAGCAGTTCTCTAGCGGGAGGGCCCAGGGGTACAGATACGCAGTATTTT.

This clone was picked up a small number of times. CDR3: CASSPDRAWNTEAFF. The CDR3 region has the DNA TGTGCCAGTAGTCCCGACAGGGCGTGGAACACTGAAGCTTTCTTT. The chain joins TRBV19 to TRBJ1-1; 7 positions match TRBD1. The germline V gene encodes CDR1 LNHDA and CDR2 SQIVND (reference sequence). CDR3 length: 15 amino acids. Trimming cost V 5 bases and J 1 base; bases outside gene matches: 7.

The chain combines TRBV5-1 with TRBJ2-3; 10 bases line up with TRBD2. CDR1 SGHRS and CDR2 YFSETQ come from the germline V gene. V lost 4 bases to trimming and J lost 1 base; unmatched junction nucleotides: 6. The CDR3 runs 16 residues. CDR3 bases: TGCGCCAGCAGCCCAGCGGGAGGGCCGGGCACAGATACGCAGTATTTT. This sequence encodes CASSPAGGPGTDTQYF. Combining the CDR3 with reference TRBV5-1 and TRBJ2-3 gives the whole variable domain KAGVTQTPRYLIKTRGQQVTLSCSPISGHRSVSWYQQTPGQGLQFLFEYFSETQRNKGNFPGRFSGRQFSNSRSEMNVSTLELGDSALYLCASSPAGGPGTDTQYFGPGTRLTVL.

V and J are TRBV7-2 and TRBJ2-5, with 7 bases that match TRBD2. The V gene's germline CDR1 is SGHTA and CDR2 FQGNSA. The ends lost 8 bases at V and 6 bases at J; junction bases unmatched: 21. The CDR3 is 17 residues long. The CDR3 sequence is CASGAVNGVGGRKTQYF. CDR3 DNA: TGTGCCAGCGGAGCTGTAAACGGGGTCGGGGGGAGGAAGACCCAGTACTTC.

The chain links TRBV18 to TRBJ1-1, with 9 bases identical to TRBD1. V dropped 4 bases and J dropped 3; count of bases not matched to a gene: 3. Per the germline V gene, CDR1 is KGHSH and CDR2 is LQKENI. The CDR3 spans 14 residues. CDR3 nucleotide sequence: TGTGCCAGCTCACTGGGACAGGGTGACACTGAAGCTTTCTTT. Translation: CASSLGQGDTEAFF.

The V call is TRBV9, the J call TRBJ1-5, with TRBD1 matching 7 bases. V lost 3 bases and J lost 3; bases outside the gene matches: 3. The germline CDR1 and CDR2 sequences are SGDLS and YYNGEE. CDR3 length: 14 amino acids. CDR3: CASSAGQSNQPQHF. The CDR3 DNA sequence: TGTGCCAGCAGCGCGGGACAGTCCAATCAGCCCCAGCATTTT.

The rearrangement uses TRBV19 and TRBJ1-5; 7 nucleotides agree with TRBD1. V was clipped by 3 bases and J by 4 bases; unmatched bases: 9. In germline, CDR1 is LNHDA, CDR2 SQIVND (reference sequence). The CDR3 runs 16 residues. This CDR3 is CASSIRPGQQNQPQHF. DNA for the CDR3: TGTGCCAGTAGTATTCGACCGGGACAGCAAAATCAGCCCCAGCATTTT.

The J gene is TRBJ2-2, the V gene TRBV4-1, with 12 bases matching TRBD2. The CDR3 runs to 18 residues. The germline V gene has CDR1 MGHRA and CDR2 YSYEKL. J was trimmed by 7 bases and V by 0 bases; bases with no gene match: 9. The CDR3 DNA follows: TGCGCCAGCAGCCAAGAGGTGGCACTAGCGGGAGGTGGCGGGGAGCTGTTTTTT. Translated: CASSQEVALAGGGGELFF.

The chain has TRBV7-9 and TRBJ1-5, with no clear D. Deletions cut 4 bases from V and 1 base from J, with 8 bases between. Germline V gene sequence: CDR1 SEHNR, CDR2 FQNEAQ (reference sequence). The CDR3 extends over 14 amino acids. Written as DNA, the CDR3 is TGTGCCAGCAGCTACGGACGGAGCAATCAGCCCCAGCATTTT. Amino acid sequence: CASSYGRSNQPQHF.

This sequence joins TRBV20-1 and TRBJ2-3; D is uncertain. There are 8 residues in the CDR3. Between the trimmed V and J ends, which lost 0 bases and 15 bases, there was a span of 4 bases. Germline CDR1 reads DFQATT; CDR2 reads SNEGSKA (reference sequence). The CDR3 DNA reads as TGCAGTGCTAGAGATCTTTATTTT. It specifies CSARDLYF.

The chain combines TRBV27 with TRBJ2-5; D not resolved. Germline CDR1 is MNHEY and CDR2 is SMNVEV (reference sequence). Trimming removed 3 bases from V and 2 bases from J, with 7 bases in between. CDR3 length equals 13 residues. The CDR3 loop reads CASSFAPQETQYF. CDR3 nucleotide sequence: TGTGCCAGCAGTTTTGCACCGCAAGAGACCCAGTACTTC.

The chain is built from TRBV2 and TRBJ1-4; D is perhaps TRBD1 (5 bases). Per the germline V gene, CDR1 is SNHLY and CDR2 is FYNNEI. The CDR3 contains 15 residues. The V end was cut by 0 bases, the J end by 4 bases, with 9 bases between. The CDR3 DNA is TGTGCCAGCAGTGAAGCGAGGGGAATTAATGAAAAACTGTTTTTT. Translation: CASSEARGINEKLFF.

This sequence joins TRBV2 and TRBJ1-5; the D gene is possibly TRBD1 (5 bases). Looked up from germline, CDR1 is SNHLY and CDR2 is FYNNEI. The CDR3 length is 13 residues. V lost 7 bases, J lost 0 bases, and 7 bases lay in between. The CDR3 loop reads CASKTDSNQPQHF. The DNA of the CDR3 is TGTGCCAGCAAGACAGATAGCAATCAGCCCCAGCATTTT.

About this clone: The junction departs from the called germline gene at one end, perhaps through a read error. The chain combines TRBV11-2 with TRBJ2-3, with D perhaps TRBD2 (5 bases). This CDR3 comprises 11 residues. The germline gives CDR1 SGHAT, CDR2 FQNNGV. Here the CDR3 reads CASSLGLTASF. CDR3 DNA sequence: TGTGCCAGCAGCTTAGGACTAACAGCTTCGTTT.

The gene calls are TRBV6-6 and TRBJ2-3, with 7 bases identical to TRBD1. J gave up 3 bases and V 6 bases, and 9 bases lay outside the gene matches. The CDR3 sequence is 15 residues long. Germline V gene data show CDR1 as MNHNY and CDR2 as SVGAGI (reference sequence). The CDR3 bases are TGTGCCAGCAGAAAAACGGGACAGCTTACAGATACGCAGTATTTT. Translating gives CASRKTGQLTDTQYF.

The genes are TRBV7-6 and TRBJ2-2, with TRBD2 matching 9 bases. From germline, CDR1 is SGHVS and CDR2 FNYEAQ. CDR3 length: 16 amino acids. Trimming at V came to 5 bases and at J to 8 bases, leaving 12 bases not matched to a gene. Here the CDR3 reads CASSPGASGILGELFF. In nucleotides, the CDR3 is TGTGCCAGCAGCCCGGGAGCTAGCGGGATCCTGGGGGAGCTGTTTTTT.

The chain recombines TRBV7-2 with TRBJ1-3; no reliable D call. Germline V lookup: CDR1 SGHTA, CDR2 FQGNSA. The ends were cut back, 4 bases at V and 0 bases at J, with 7 bases in the middle. The CDR3 totals 14 residues. DNA for the CDR3: TGTGCCAGCAGCTCGACAAACTCTGGAAACACCATATATTTT. Amino acids: CASSSTNSGNTIYF.